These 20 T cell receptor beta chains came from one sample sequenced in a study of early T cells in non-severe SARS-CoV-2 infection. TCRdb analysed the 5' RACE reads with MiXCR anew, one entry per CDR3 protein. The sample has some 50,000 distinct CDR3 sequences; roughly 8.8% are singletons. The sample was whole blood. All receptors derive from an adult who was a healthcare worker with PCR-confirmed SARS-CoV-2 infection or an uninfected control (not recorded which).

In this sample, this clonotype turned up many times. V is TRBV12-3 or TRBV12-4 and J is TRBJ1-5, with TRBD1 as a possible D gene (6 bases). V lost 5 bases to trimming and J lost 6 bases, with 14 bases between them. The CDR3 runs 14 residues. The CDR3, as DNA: TGTGCCAGCAGTCCCCGACAGGTTGGTCAGCCCCAGCATTTT. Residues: CASSPRQVGQPQHF.

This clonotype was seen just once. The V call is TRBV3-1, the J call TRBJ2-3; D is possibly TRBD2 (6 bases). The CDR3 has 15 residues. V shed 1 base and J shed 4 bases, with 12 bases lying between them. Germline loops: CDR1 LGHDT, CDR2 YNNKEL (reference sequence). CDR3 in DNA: TGTGCCAGCAGCCAAGTTGCTAGCGTAGCAGATACGCAGTATTTT. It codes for CASSQVASVADTQYF.

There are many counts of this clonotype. CDR3 loop: CASSPRRGGELFF. The CDR3 nucleotides are TGTGCCAGCAGTCCGCGGAGGGGCGGGGAGCTGTTTTTT. The chain uses TRBV12-3 or TRBV12-4 and TRBJ2-2; possible D gene TRBD2, 6 bases. This CDR3 has 13 residues. Trimming took off 5 bases at V and 7 bases at J, with 11 bases between the two ends.

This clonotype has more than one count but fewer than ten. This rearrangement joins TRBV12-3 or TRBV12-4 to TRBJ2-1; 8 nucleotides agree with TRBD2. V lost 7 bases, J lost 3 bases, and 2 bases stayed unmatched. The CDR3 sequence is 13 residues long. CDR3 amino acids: CASTREGYNEQFF. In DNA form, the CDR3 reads TGTGCCAGCACTCGGGAGGGCTACAATGAGCAGTTCTTC.

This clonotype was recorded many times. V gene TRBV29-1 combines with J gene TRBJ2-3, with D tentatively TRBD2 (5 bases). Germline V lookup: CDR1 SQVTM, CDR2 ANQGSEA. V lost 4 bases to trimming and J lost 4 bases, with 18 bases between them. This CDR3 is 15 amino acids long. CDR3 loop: CSVVILGSGADTQYF. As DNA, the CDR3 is TGCAGCGTTGTCATCCTAGGGAGTGGAGCAGATACGCAGTATTTT.

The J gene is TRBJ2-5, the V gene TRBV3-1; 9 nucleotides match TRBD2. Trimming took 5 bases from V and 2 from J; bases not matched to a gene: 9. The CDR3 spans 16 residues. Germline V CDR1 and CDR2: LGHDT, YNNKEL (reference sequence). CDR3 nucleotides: TGTGCCAGCAGCGGTCGCGGGGGGGCCGGACAAGAGACCCAGTACTTC. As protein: CASSGRGGAGQETQYF.

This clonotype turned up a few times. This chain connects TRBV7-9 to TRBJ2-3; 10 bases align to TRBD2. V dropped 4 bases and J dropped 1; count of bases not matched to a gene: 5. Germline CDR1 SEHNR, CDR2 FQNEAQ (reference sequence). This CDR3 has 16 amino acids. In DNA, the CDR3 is TGTGCCAGCAGCTCCCCCGGGACTAGCGGCACAGATACGCAGTATTTT. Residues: CASSSPGTSGTDTQYF.

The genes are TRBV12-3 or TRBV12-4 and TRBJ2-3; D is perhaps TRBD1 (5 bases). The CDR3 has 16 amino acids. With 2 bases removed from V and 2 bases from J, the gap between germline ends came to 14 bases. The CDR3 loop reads CASSLRQSQFTDTQYF. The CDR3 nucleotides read TGTGCCAGCAGTTTAAGACAGTCCCAATTCACAGATACGCAGTATTTT.

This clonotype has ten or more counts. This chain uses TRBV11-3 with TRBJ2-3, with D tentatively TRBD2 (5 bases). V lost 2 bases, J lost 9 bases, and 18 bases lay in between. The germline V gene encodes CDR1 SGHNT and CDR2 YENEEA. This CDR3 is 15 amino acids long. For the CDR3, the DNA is TGTGCCAGCAGCTTAAAGGTCGGGCCAGCGGAGACGCAGTATTTT. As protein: CASSLKVGPAETQYF.

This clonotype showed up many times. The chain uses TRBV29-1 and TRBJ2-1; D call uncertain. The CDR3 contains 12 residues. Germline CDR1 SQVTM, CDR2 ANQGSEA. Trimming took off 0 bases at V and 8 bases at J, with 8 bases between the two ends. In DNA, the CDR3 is TGCAGCGTTGAAGAGTCCAAGGATGAGCAGTTCTTC. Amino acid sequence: CSVEESKDEQFF.

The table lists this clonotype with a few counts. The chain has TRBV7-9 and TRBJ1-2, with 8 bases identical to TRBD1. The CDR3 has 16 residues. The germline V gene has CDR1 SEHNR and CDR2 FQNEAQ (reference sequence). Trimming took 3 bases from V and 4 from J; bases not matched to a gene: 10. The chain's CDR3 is CASSFPQGEHTYGYTF. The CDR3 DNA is TGTGCCAGCAGCTTTCCACAGGGGGAACACACCTATGGCTACACCTTC. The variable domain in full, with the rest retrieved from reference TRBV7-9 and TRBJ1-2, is DTGVSQNPRHKITKRGQNVTFRCDPISEHNRLYWYRQTLGQGPEFLTYFQNEAQLEKSRLLSDRFSAERPKGSFSTLEIQRTEQGDSAMYLCASSFPQGEHTYGYTFGSGTRLTVV.

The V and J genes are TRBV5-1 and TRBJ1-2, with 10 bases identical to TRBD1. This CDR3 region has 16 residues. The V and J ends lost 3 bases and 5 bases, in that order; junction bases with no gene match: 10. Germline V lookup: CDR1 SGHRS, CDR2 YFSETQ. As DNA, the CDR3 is TGCGCCAGCAGCTATACCGGGACAGGGGATGGGTATGGCTACACCTTC. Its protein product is CASSYTGTGDGYGYTF. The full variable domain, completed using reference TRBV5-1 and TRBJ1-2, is KAGVTQTPRYLIKTRGQQVTLSCSPISGHRSVSWYQQTPGQGLQFLFEYFSETQRNKGNFPGRFSGRQFSNSRSEMNVSTLELGDSALYLCASSYTGTGDGYGYTFGSGTRLTVV.

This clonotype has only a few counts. DNA for the CDR3: TGCGCCAGCAGCTCGGGACAGGGGGCCACCGGGGAGCTGTTTTTT. It is translated as CASSSGQGATGELFF. The V gene is TRBV5-1, the J gene TRBJ2-2, with TRBD1 matching over 12 bases. This CDR3 comprises 15 residues. Looked up from germline, CDR1 is SGHRS and CDR2 is YFSETQ. After removal of 3 bases from V and 4 bases from J, the junction contained 1 base not matched to a gene.

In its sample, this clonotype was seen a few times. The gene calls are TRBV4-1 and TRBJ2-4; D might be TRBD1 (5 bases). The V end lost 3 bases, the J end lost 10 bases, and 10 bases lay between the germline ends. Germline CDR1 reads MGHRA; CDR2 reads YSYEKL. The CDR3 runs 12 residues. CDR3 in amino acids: CASSQQGEIQYF. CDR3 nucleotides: TGCGCCAGCAGCCAGCAGGGTGAGATTCAGTACTTC.

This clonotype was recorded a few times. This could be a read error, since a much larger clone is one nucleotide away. The CDR3 DNA reads as TGTGCCAGCAGCCACGGAGGGTACGAGCAGTACTTC. Translation gives CASSHGGYEQYF. This chain joins TRBV3-1 and TRBJ2-7, with D possibly TRBD2 on 6 matching bases. Germline loops: CDR1 LGHDT, CDR2 YNNKEL (reference sequence). Trimming took 3 bases from V and 4 from J, leaving 7 bases between them. This CDR3 has 12 amino acids.

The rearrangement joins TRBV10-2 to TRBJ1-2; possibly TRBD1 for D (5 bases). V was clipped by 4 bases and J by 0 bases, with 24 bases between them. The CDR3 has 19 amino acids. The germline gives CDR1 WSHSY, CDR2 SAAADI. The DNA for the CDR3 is TGCGCCAGCAGTGCGCCGCAGGGCATCGGACGAACGGCTAACTATGGCTACACCTTC. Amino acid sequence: CASSAPQGIGRTANYGYTF.

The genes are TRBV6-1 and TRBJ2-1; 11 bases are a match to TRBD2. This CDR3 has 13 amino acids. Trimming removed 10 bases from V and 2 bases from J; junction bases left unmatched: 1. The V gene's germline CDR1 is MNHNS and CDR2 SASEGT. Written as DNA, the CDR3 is TGTGCCACACTAGCGGGGGCCTACAATGAGCAGTTCTTC. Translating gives CATLAGAYNEQFF.

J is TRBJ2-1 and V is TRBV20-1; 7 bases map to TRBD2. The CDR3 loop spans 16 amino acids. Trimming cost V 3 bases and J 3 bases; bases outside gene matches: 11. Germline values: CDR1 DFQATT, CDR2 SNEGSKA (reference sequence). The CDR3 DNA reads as TGCAGTGCTAGTAGGTCATCTAGCGGTTTCTACAATGAGCAGTTCTTC. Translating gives CSASRSSSGFYNEQFF.

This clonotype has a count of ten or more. CDR3 DNA sequence: TGCAGTGCTAGAGTTTTAGGGCCAAGGGCGGATTCACCCCTCCACTTT. Residues: CSARVLGPRADSPLHF. The genes are TRBV20-1 and TRBJ1-6; no definite D call. Germline CDR1 and CDR2: DFQATT and SNEGSKA (reference sequence). The ends were cut back, 1 base at V and 8 bases at J, with 18 bases in the middle. The CDR3 is 16 amino acids.

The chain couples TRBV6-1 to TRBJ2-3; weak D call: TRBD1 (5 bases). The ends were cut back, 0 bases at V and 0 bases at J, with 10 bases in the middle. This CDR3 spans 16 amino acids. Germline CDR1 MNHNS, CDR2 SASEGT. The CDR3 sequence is CASSEARRASTDTQYF. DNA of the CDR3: TGTGCCAGCAGTGAAGCGCGCAGGGCTAGCACAGATACGCAGTATTTT.